This T cell receptor beta chain was sequenced in a study of T cell changes during pregnancy in multiple sclerosis. The V end lost 3 bases, the J end lost 1 base, and 10 bases lay between the germline ends. Germline values: CDR1 SGHVS, CDR2 FQNEAQ. CDR3 length equals 14 residues. TCRdb keeps only in-frame clones here, not all; method: immunoSEQ multiplex PCR. Among about 73,000 clones listed, around 92% were seen once. The sequence was obtained from a female donor in good health, enrolled as a control in a pregnancy study. This material consisted of peripheral blood, taken in the third trimester of pregnancy. V is TRBV7-8 and J is TRBJ2-7; possible D gene TRBD2, 6 bases. The CDR3 sequence: CASSFSGGSYEQYF. The CDR3 DNA follows: TGTGCCAGCAGCTTTTCAGGAGGGTCCTACGAGCAGTACTTC.